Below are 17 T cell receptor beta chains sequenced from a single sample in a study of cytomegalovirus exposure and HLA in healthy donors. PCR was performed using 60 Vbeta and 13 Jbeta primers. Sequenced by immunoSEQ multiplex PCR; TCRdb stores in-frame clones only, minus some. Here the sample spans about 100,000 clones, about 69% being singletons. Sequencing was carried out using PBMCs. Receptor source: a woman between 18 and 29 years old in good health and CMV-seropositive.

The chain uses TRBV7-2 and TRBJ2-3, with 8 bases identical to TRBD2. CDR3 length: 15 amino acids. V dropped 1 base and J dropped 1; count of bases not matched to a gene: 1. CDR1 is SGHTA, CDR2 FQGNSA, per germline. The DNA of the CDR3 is TGTGCCAGCAGCTTAGTTAGCGGGGGCACAGATACGCAGTATTTT. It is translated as CASSLVSGGTDTQYF.

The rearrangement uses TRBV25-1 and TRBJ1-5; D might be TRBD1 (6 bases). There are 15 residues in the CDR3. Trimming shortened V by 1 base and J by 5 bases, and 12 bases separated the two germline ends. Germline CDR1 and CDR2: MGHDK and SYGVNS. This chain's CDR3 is CASSESGARDQPQHF. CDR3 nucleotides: TGTGCCAGCAGTGAATCAGGGGCTAGGGATCAGCCCCAGCATTTT. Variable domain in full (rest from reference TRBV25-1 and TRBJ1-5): EADIYQTPRYLVIGTGKKITLECSQTMGHDKMYWYQQDPGMELHLIHYSYGVNSTEKGDLSSESTVSRIRTEHFPLTLESARPSHTSQYLCASSESGARDQPQHFGDGTRLSIL.

The CDR3 sequence: CASSQAQQGRLVHSPLHF. DNA of the CDR3: TGTGCCAGCAGCCAAGCCCAACAGGGCCGGTTGGTCCATTCACCCCTCCACTTT. The chain joins TRBV7-8 to TRBJ1-6, with D perhaps TRBD1 (6 bases). Germline V gene lookup returns CDR1 SGHVS and CDR2 FQNEAQ. The V end lost 5 bases, the J end lost 8 bases, and 25 bases lay between the germline ends. The CDR3 has 18 residues.

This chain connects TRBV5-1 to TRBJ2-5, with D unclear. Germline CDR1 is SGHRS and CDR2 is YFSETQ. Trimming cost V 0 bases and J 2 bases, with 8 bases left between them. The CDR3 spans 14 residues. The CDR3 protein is CASSLVGVQETQYF. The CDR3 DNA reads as TGCGCCAGCAGCTTGGTCGGAGTTCAAGAGACCCAGTACTTC.

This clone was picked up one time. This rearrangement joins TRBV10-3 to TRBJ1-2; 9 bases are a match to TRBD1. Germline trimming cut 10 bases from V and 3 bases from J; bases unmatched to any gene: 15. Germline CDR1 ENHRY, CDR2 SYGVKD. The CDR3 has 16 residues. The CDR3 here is CATRGGDRDRHYGYTF. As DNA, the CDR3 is TGTGCCACCCGGGGGGGGGACAGGGATCGTCACTATGGCTACACCTTC.

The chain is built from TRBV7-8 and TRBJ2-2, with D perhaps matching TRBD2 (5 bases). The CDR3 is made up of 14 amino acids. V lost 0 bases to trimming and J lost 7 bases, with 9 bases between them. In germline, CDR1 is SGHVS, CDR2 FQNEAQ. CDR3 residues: CASSLAREIGELFF. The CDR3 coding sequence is TGTGCCAGCAGCTTAGCGAGGGAAATCGGGGAGCTGTTTTTT.

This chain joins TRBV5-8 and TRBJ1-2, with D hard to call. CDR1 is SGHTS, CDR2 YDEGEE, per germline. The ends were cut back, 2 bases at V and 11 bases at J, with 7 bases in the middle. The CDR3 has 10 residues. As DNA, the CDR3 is TGTGCCAGCAGCTTTAACAGTTACACCTTC. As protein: CASSFNSYTF.

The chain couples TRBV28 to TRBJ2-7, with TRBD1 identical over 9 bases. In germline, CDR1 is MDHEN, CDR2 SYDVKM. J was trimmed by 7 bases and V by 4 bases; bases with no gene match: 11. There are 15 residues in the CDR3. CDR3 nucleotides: TGTGCCAGCAGTTCCCCCGGGACAGGGTCATTTGAGCAGTACTTC. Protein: CASSSPGTGSFEQYF.

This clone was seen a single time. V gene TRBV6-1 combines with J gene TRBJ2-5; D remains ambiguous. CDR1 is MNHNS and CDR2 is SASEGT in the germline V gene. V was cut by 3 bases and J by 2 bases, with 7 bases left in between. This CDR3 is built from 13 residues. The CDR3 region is CASSELFQETQYF. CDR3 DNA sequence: TGTGCCAGCAGTGAGCTATTTCAAGAGACCCAGTACTTC.

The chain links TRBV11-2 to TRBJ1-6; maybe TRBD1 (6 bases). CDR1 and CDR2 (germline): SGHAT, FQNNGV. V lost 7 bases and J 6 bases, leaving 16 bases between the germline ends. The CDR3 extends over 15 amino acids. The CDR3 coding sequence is TGTGCCAGCAAACTTCAGGACAGTCTTAATTCACCCCTCCACTTT. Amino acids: CASKLQDSLNSPLHF. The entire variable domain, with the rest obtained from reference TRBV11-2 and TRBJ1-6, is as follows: EAGVAQSPRYKIIEKRQSVAFWCNPISGHATLYWYQQILGQGPKLLIQFQNNGVVDDSQLPKDRFSAERLKGVDSTLKIQPAKLEDSAVYLCASKLQDSLNSPLHFGNGTRLTVT.

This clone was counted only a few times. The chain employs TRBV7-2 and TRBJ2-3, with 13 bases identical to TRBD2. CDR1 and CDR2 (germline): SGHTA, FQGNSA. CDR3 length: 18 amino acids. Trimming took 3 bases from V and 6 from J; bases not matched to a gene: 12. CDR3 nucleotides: TGTGCCAGCAGCTTTATATTTGACACTAGCGGGAGGGCCGATACGCAGTATTTT. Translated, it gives CASSFIFDTSGRADTQYF.

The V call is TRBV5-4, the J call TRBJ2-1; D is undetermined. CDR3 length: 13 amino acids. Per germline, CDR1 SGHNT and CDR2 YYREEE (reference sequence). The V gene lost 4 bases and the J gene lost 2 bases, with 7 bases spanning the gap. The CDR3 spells CASSPLPYNEQFF. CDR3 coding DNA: TGTGCCAGCAGCCCCCTCCCCTACAATGAGCAGTTCTTC.

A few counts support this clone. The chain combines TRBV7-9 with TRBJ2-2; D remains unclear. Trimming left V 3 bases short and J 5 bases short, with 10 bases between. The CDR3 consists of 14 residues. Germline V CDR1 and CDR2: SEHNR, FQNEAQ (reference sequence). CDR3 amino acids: CASSFSFGTGELFF. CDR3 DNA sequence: TGTGCCAGCAGCTTTTCGTTCGGTACCGGGGAGCTGTTTTTT.

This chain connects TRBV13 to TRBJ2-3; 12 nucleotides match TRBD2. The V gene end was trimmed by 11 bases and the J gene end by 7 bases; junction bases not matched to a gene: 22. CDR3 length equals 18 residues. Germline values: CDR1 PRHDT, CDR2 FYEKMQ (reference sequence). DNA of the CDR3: TGTGCCTCCATCGGGGAGGCTAGCGGGAGGGCCGCCCCTCATACGCAGTATTTT. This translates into CASIGEASGRAAPHTQYF.

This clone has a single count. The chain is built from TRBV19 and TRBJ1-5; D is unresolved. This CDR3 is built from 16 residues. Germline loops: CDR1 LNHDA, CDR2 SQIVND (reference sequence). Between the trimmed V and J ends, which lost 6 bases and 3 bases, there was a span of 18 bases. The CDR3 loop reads CASSPRGQGPNQPQHF. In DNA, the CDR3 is TGTGCCAGTAGCCCTAGAGGCCAAGGCCCCAATCAGCCCCAGCATTTT. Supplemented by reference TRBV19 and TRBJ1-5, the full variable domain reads DGGITQSPKYLFRKEGQNVTLSCEQNLNHDAMYWYRQDPGQGLRLIYYSQIVNDFQKGDIAEGYSVSREKKESFPLTVTSAQKNPTAFYLCASSPRGQGPNQPQHFGDGTRLSIL.

For the CDR3, the DNA is TGTGCCAGCAGCGCCTCCGGGACAGGGGGCTGGGAGACCCAGTACTTC. Translation: CASSASGTGGWETQYF. This sequence joins TRBV7-3 and TRBJ2-5, with 12 bases that match TRBD1. The V gene's germline CDR1 is SGHTA and CDR2 FQGTGA. After removal of 5 bases from V and 5 bases from J, the junction contained 9 bases not matched to a gene. The length of the CDR3 is 16 residues.

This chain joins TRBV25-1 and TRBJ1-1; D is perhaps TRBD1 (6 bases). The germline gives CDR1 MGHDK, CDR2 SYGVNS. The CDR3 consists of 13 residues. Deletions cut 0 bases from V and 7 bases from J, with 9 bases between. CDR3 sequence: CASSEYLRGEAFF. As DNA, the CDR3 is TGTGCCAGCAGTGAATATCTCAGGGGTGAAGCTTTCTTT.